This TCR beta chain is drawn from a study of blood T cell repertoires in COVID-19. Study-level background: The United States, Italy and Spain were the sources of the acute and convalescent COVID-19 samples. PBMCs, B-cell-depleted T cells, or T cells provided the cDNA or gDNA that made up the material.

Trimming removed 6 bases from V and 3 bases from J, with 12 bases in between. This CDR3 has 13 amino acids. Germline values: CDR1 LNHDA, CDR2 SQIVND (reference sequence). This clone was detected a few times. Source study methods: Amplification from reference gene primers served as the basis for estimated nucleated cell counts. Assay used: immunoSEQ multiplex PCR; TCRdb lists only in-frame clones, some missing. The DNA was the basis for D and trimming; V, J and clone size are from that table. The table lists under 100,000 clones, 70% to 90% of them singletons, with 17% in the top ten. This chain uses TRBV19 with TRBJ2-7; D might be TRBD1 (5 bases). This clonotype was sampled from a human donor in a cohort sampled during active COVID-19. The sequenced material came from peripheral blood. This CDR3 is CASRSGSGYEQYF. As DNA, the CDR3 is TGTGCCAGTAGGTCAGGGTCGGGCTACGAGCAGTACTTC.